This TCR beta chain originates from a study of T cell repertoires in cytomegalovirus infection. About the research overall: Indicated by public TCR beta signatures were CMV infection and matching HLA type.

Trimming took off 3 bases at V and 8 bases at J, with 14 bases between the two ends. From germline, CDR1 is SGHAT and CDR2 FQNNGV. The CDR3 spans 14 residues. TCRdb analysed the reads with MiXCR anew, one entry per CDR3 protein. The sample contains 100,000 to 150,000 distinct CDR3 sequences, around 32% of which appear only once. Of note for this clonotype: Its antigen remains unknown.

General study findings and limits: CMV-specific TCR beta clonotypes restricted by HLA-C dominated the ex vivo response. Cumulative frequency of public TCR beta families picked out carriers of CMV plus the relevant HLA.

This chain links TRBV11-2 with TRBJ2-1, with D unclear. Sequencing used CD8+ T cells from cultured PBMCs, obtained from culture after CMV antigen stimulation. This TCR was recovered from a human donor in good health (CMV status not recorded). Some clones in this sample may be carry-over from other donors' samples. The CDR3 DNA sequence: TGTGCCAGCAGCTTTGGGCCCCTCCCGGATGAGCAGTTCTTC. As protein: CASSFGPLPDEQFF.